This T cell receptor beta chain originates from a study of blood T cell repertoires in COVID-19. Original handling: Estimation of nucleated cell counts relied on the amplification of reference gene primers. The method was immunoSEQ multiplex PCR; TCRdb's version includes in-frame clones alone and lacks a portion of them. The DNA was the basis for D and trimming; V, J and clone size are from that table. The repertoire holds 100,000 to 110,000 clones, with approximately 84% as singletons. This clone was seen a single time. Germline CDR1 MRHNA, CDR2 SNTAGT. The V gene end was trimmed by 2 bases and the J gene end by 4 bases; junction bases not matched to a gene: 4. CDR3 length: 15 amino acids.

Sequenced input: peripheral blood. V is TRBV6-4 and J is TRBJ2-1; TRBD2 matches at 8 bases. The TCR originated in a man aged 30-40 years in a cohort sampled during active COVID-19. Written as DNA, the CDR3 is TGTGCCAGCAGTGACCCGGCGGGGGGTTACAATGAGCAGTTCTTC. Protein: CASSDPAGGYNEQFF.